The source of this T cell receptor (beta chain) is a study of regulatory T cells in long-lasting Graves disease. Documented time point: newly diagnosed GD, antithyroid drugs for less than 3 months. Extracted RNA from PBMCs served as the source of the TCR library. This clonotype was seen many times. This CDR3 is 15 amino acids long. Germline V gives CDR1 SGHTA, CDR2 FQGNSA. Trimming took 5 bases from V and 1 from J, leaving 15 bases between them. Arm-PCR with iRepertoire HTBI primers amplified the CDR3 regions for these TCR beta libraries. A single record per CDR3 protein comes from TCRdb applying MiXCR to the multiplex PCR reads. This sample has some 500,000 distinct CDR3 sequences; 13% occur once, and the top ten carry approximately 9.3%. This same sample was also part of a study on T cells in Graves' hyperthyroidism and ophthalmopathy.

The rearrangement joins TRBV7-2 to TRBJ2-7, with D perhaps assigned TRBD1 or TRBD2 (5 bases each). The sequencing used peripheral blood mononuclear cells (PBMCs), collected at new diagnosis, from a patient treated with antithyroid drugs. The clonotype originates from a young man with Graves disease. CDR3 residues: CASSLIGTESYEQYF. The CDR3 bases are TGTGCCAGCAGCCTAATAGGGACGGAGTCCTACGAGCAGTACTTC.